Listed here are 15 T cell receptor beta chains from one sample, sequenced in a study of post-analysis software for immune sequencing data. Study results and caveats: In patients, TRBV5-6, TRBV5-1 and TRBV20-1 belonged to five TRBV segments found more frequently than in controls.

These receptors' targets are unknown. Researchers reported that TCR beta cDNA libraries carried unique molecular identifiers. TCRdb passed the PCR reads through MiXCR, listing each CDR3 protein once. The sample carries 750,000 to 950,000 distinct CDR3 sequences, about 57% recorded once. Sample: blood. These receptors all stem from a girl aged 5-17 years with multiple sclerosis.

The chain has TRBV7-2 and TRBJ2-7; D is undetermined. The CDR3 is made up of 14 amino acids. The V gene's germline CDR1 is SGHTA and CDR2 FQGNSA. With 0 bases removed from V and 5 bases from J, the gap between germline ends came to 11 bases. The CDR3 protein is CASSLAAPSHEQYF. The CDR3 DNA reads as TGTGCCAGCAGCTTAGCTGCCCCGTCCCACGAGCAGTACTTC. The whole variable domain, filled in from reference TRBV7-2 and TRBJ2-7, reads GAGVSQSPSNKVTEKGKDVELRCDPISGHTALYWYRQSLGQGLEFLIYFQGNSAPDKSGLPSDRFSAERTGGSVSTLTIQRTQQEDSAVYLCASSLAAPSHEQYFGPGTRLTVT.

In its sample, this clonotype was seen a few times. V is TRBV11-2 and J is TRBJ2-1; D may be TRBD1 (5 bases). V was shortened by 7 bases and J by 0 bases, with 13 bases between the two germline ends. This CDR3 comprises 15 residues. The germline gives CDR1 SGHAT, CDR2 FQNNGV. The CDR3, as DNA: TGTGCCAGCACCCAAGGGGCACGCTCCTACAATGAGCAGTTCTTC. Amino acids: CASTQGARSYNEQFF.

The chain is built from TRBV29-1 and TRBJ2-7; 10 bases are a match to TRBD1. Per germline, CDR1 SQVTM and CDR2 ANQGSEA. With V trimmed by 5 bases and J by 1 base, 8 bases remained unmatched. CDR3 size: 15 residues. The CDR3 loop is CSVQAGQGVSYEQYF. Written as DNA, the CDR3 is TGCAGCGTTCAGGCAGGACAGGGGGTTTCCTACGAGCAGTACTTC.

This rearrangement joins TRBV7-3 to TRBJ1-4; 11 bases align to TRBD1. The junction had 9 bases not matched to a gene; V was cut back by 5 bases and J by 7 bases. CDR3 length: 16 amino acids. The germline CDR1 and CDR2 sequences are SGHTA and FQGTGA. The CDR3 is CASSKNPDRGREKLFF. The CDR3 nucleotides are TGTGCCAGCAGCAAAAACCCGGACAGGGGGCGTGAAAAACTGTTTTTT.

V and J are TRBV28 and TRBJ2-3; TRBD2 might be the D (6 bases). V lost 3 bases to trimming and J lost 3 bases, with 13 bases between them. The CDR3 extends over 15 amino acids. Germline V gene lookup returns CDR1 MDHEN and CDR2 SYDVKM. The CDR3 loop is CASSFPRGGTDTQYF. The DNA of the CDR3 is TGTGCCAGCAGTTTCCCGCGGGGTGGTACAGATACGCAGTATTTT.

This clonotype was picked up one time. The chain has TRBV20-1 and TRBJ1-1; D remains unclear. CDR3 length equals 13 residues. Germline lookup yields CDR1 DFQATT and CDR2 SNEGSKA (reference sequence). CDR3 region: CRTDVPGGTEAFF. The CDR3 nucleotides read TGCAGGACCGATGTACCGGGAGGGACTGAAGCTTTCTTT.

In its sample, this clonotype was seen a few times. The rearrangement links TRBV20-1 to TRBJ1-1; TRBD1 matches at 7 bases. There are 14 residues in the CDR3. CDR1 is DFQATT, CDR2 SNEGSKA, per germline (reference sequence). V was clipped by 0 bases and J by 4 bases; unmatched bases: 5. As DNA, the CDR3 is TGCAGTGCTAGAGATTTGACAGGGAGCACTGAAGCTTTCTTT. It codes for CSARDLTGSTEAFF.

The CDR3 reads CASSAENTEAFF. In nucleotides, the CDR3 is TGTGCCAGCAGCGCCGAGAACACTGAAGCTTTCTTT. The chain employs TRBV11-1 and TRBJ1-1; no clear D. Deletions cut 5 bases from V and 1 base from J, with 5 bases between. Germline assignment: CDR1 SGHAT and CDR2 FQDESV (reference sequence). This CDR3 has 12 residues.

This clonotype was recorded a few times. A much larger clonotype is one base distant, so this may be a read error. The chain recombines TRBV5-5 with TRBJ2-7; D not resolved. V lost 3 bases to trimming and J lost 1 base, with 5 bases between them. The CDR3 length is 12 residues. The germline V gene encodes CDR1 SGHKS and CDR2 YYEKEE (reference sequence). In DNA form, the CDR3 reads TGTGCCAGCAGCTCCGAATCCTACGAGCAGTACTTC. As protein: CASSSESYEQYF.

This sequence joins TRBV15 and TRBJ2-5; D may be TRBD2 (5 bases). The length of the CDR3 is 17 residues. CDR1 is LNHNV, CDR2 YYDKDF, per germline (reference sequence). V gave up 3 bases and J gave up 2 bases, with 19 bases separating them. CDR3 sequence: CATSSYSLSWEQETQYF. In nucleotides, the CDR3 is TGTGCCACCAGCAGCTATAGTCTCTCGTGGGAGCAAGAGACCCAGTACTTC.

The chain combines TRBV7-3 with TRBJ2-5; D may be TRBD1 or TRBD2 (6 bases each). V lost 4 bases, J lost 5 bases, and 17 bases lay in between. The CDR3 runs to 15 residues. The germline V gene has CDR1 SGHTA and CDR2 FQGTGA. CDR3 nucleotide sequence: TGTGCCAGCAGCTCCACGGGGGCTTTGGGGGAGACCCAGTACTTC. Its translation: CASSSTGALGETQYF.

The chain joins TRBV20-1 to TRBJ2-5; TRBD1 aligns across 7 bases. The CDR3 consists of 15 residues. Germline lookup yields CDR1 DFQATT and CDR2 SNEGSKA (reference sequence). The junction had 6 bases not matched to a gene; V was cut back by 0 bases and J by 2 bases. CDR3 in amino acids: CSARDPGTAQETQYF. The CDR3 DNA reads as TGCAGTGCTAGAGATCCCGGGACAGCTCAAGAGACCCAGTACTTC.

The chain has TRBV5-1 and TRBJ2-3, with 7 bases lining up with TRBD1. With V trimmed by 4 bases and J by 0 bases, 5 bases remained unmatched. Germline CDR1 and CDR2: SGHRS and YFSETQ. The CDR3 runs 15 residues. The CDR3 sequence: CASSNPGQSTDTQYF. Here the CDR3 DNA reads TGCGCCAGCAGCAATCCGGGACAGAGCACAGATACGCAGTATTTT.

V is TRBV3-1 and J is TRBJ1-2; no firm D call. Trimming stripped 3 bases from V and 4 bases from J, with 12 bases between. CDR3 length: 14 amino acids. CDR1 is LGHDT and CDR2 is YNNKEL in the germline V gene (reference sequence). In DNA, the CDR3 is TGTGCCAGCAGCCATCCCGGACGGGGCTATGGCTACACCTTC. It yields the protein CASSHPGRGYGYTF.

This chain links TRBV14 with TRBJ2-7; D gene uncertain. Trimming stripped 2 bases from V and 1 base from J, with 9 bases between. The length of the CDR3 is 14 residues. Germline-derived CDR1 and CDR2 are SGHDN and FVKESK. The CDR3 sequence is CASSQIAGSYEQYF. The CDR3 nucleotides are TGTGCCAGCAGCCAAATTGCCGGATCCTACGAGCAGTACTTC. Full variable domain (outside the CDR3, taken from reference TRBV14 and TRBJ2-7): EAGVTQFPSHSVIEKGQTVTLRCDPISGHDNLYWYRRVMGKEIKFLLHFVKESKQDESGMPNNRFLAERTGGTYSTLKVQPAELEDSGVYFCASSQIAGSYEQYFGPGTRLTVT.